Below are 21 T cell receptor beta chains sequenced from a single sample in a study of blood T cells in healthy people across ages. For the second PCR, which ran for roughly 6 to 12 cycles, a sample-barcoded 5' primer and a J-beta primer mix were used. TCRdb called the 5' RACE reads again in MiXCR, with one record for every CDR3 protein. The repertoire consists of about 680,000 distinct CDR3 sequences, with over 45% occurring once and the leading ten covering about a third. Sequenced sample: blood. The receptors stem from a woman aged 55-70 years in good health.

This clonotype has a handful of counts. The chain combines TRBV20-1 with TRBJ2-7; 9 bases map to TRBD1. V lost 5 bases to trimming and J lost 7 bases; unmatched junction nucleotides: 6. Per the germline V gene, CDR1 is DFQATT and CDR2 is SNEGSKA (reference sequence). The CDR3 totals 12 residues. CDR3 bases: TGCAGTGCTTTGGACAGGGGAGGGGAGCAGTACTTC. It is translated as CSALDRGGEQYF.

This sequence joins TRBV2 and TRBJ2-5, with 8 bases fitting TRBD1. In germline, CDR1 is SNHLY, CDR2 FYNNEI. The CDR3 runs 13 residues. Germline trimming cut 6 bases from V and 5 bases from J; bases unmatched to any gene: 5. CDR3 bases: TGTGCCAGCAGGCGGACAGGGAGGGAGACCCAGTACTTC. Translation gives CASRRTGRETQYF.

DNA for the CDR3: TGTGCCAGCAGCTTAAGAATCGGACGAGCGGGAACAGAGACCCAGTACTTC. It specifies CASSLRIGRAGTETQYF. The rearrangement uses TRBV13 and TRBJ2-5, with 7 bases that match TRBD2. The CDR3 sequence is 17 residues long. The germline gives CDR1 PRHDT, CDR2 FYEKMQ (reference sequence). Germline trimming cut 2 bases from V and 4 bases from J; bases unmatched to any gene: 13.

This clonotype showed up just a few times. The chain couples TRBV6-1 to TRBJ2-7, with D perhaps given as TRBD1 or TRBD2 (6 bases each). The CDR3 extends over 13 amino acids. V was trimmed by 6 bases and J by 3 bases, leaving 12 bases between them. Germline-derived CDR1 and CDR2 are MNHNS and SASEGT. For the CDR3, the DNA is TGTGCCAGCAGGCGGGACAAGGACTACGAGCAGTACTTC. Translating gives CASRRDKDYEQYF.

V gene TRBV12-3 or TRBV12-4 combines with J gene TRBJ2-3; 7 bases fit TRBD1. The junction had 3 bases not matched to a gene; V was cut back by 2 bases and J by 1 base. The CDR3 runs 15 residues. The CDR3 loop is CASSLKQGGTDTQYF. The CDR3 DNA sequence: TGTGCCAGCAGTTTAAAGCAGGGGGGCACAGATACGCAGTATTTT.

This chain uses TRBV12-3 or TRBV12-4 with TRBJ1-6; no clear D gene. Deletions cut 3 bases from V and 7 bases from J, with 10 bases between. CDR3 length: 14 amino acids. The CDR3 reads CASSFSGGNSPLHF. DNA of the CDR3: TGTGCCAGCAGTTTTTCGGGTGGCAATTCACCCCTCCACTTT.

In this sample, this clonotype turned up many times. This chain uses TRBV29-1 with TRBJ2-5; D gene unclear. TRBJ2-7 explains the end of the DNA better; the J call may be wrong. The germline V gene has CDR1 SQVTM and CDR2 ANQGSEA. This CDR3 has 11 amino acids. The CDR3 DNA reads as TGCAGCGTTGGTTCCGTCTACGAGCAGTACTTC. Translating it yields CSVGSVYEQYF.

The chain employs TRBV9 and TRBJ2-5, with D possibly matching TRBD2 (5 bases). The CDR3 loop spans 14 amino acids. CDR1 and CDR2 (germline): SGDLS, YYNGEE. V was pared by 3 bases and J by 1 base, with 10 bases between. CDR3 DNA sequence: TGTGCCAGCAGCGCGGAGGACTCCCAAGAGACCCAGTACTTC. It specifies CASSAEDSQETQYF. Variable domain in full (rest from reference TRBV9 and TRBJ2-5): DSGVTQTPKHLITATGQRVTLRCSPRSGDLSVYWYQQSLDQGLQFLIQYYNGEERAKGNILERFSAQQFPDLHSELNLSSLELGDSALYFCASSAEDSQETQYFGPGTRLLVL.

The chain is built from TRBV29-1 and TRBJ2-1, with D possibly TRBD2 on 5 matching bases. The CDR3 covers 11 residues. V dropped 7 bases and J dropped 10 bases, with 14 bases sitting between them. Germline lookup yields CDR1 SQVTM and CDR2 ANQGSEA. CDR3: CSAPGLAEQFF. The CDR3 nucleotides are TGCAGCGCCCCGGGGTTAGCGGAGCAGTTCTTC.

This clonotype has more than one count but fewer than ten. This chain links TRBV21-1 with TRBJ2-4. TRBV21-1 counts as a pseudogene. CDR3 length: 15 amino acids. The CDR3 sequence is CASNKTVLAKNIQYF. CDR3 DNA: TGTGCCAGCAACAAAACAGTCTTAGCCAAAAACATTCAGTACTTC.

CDR3 in amino acids: CASKTRMRLQTQYF. DNA for the CDR3: TGTGCCAGCAAGACTCGTATGCGACTCCAGACCCAGTACTTC. The chain uses TRBV21-1 and TRBJ2-5. TRBV21-1 is recorded as a pseudogene. The CDR3 sequence is 14 residues long.

The CDR3 DNA sequence: TGCAGTGCTAGAGATCTGAAACTAGCGATCTACGAGCAGTACTTC. Protein sequence: CSARDLKLAIYEQYF. The V call is TRBV20-1, the J call TRBJ2-7; 7 nucleotides agree with TRBD2. The CDR3 contains 15 residues. Trimming took 0 bases from V and 3 from J; bases not matched to a gene: 8. Germline assignment: CDR1 DFQATT and CDR2 SNEGSKA (reference sequence).

Only a few counts were recorded for this clonotype. V gene TRBV14 combines with J gene TRBJ2-1; TRBD2 might be the D (6 bases). Germline CDR1 SGHDN, CDR2 FVKESK. V gave up 3 bases and J gave up 4 bases, with 13 bases separating them. This CDR3 has 15 amino acids. DNA for the CDR3: TGTGCCAGCAGCCATATTACGACTAGATACAATGAGCAGTTCTTC. It translates to CASSHITTRYNEQFF.

The gene calls are TRBV3-1 and TRBJ1-1, with a possible D match to TRBD1 (5 bases). This CDR3 comprises 14 residues. V was pared by 3 bases and J by 3 bases, with 11 bases between. Germline V CDR1 and CDR2: LGHDT, YNNKEL (reference sequence). CDR3 DNA: TGTGCCAGCAGCCAGAGGGGTTCGTACACTGAAGCTTTCTTT. Protein sequence: CASSQRGSYTEAFF.

This clonotype has just one count. The chain uses TRBV4-2 and TRBJ2-2; 7 positions match TRBD1. This CDR3 has 15 residues. Germline values: CDR1 LGHNA, CDR2 YNFKEQ. J was trimmed by 2 bases and V by 6 bases; bases with no gene match: 6. CDR3 residues: CASSRGQENTGELFF. The CDR3 DNA sequence: TGTGCCAGCAGTCGTGGACAGGAAAACACCGGGGAGCTGTTTTTT.

This clonotype occurred a few times. The chain has TRBV20-1 and TRBJ2-1; TRBD1 matches at 10 bases. The CDR3 has 14 amino acids. Germline assignment: CDR1 DFQATT and CDR2 SNEGSKA (reference sequence). V trimming: 4 bases; J trimming: 4 bases; junction bases outside the gene matches: 4. The CDR3 DNA reads as TGCAGTGCTAAACCGGGACAGGGGTACAATGAGCAGTTCTTC. It codes for CSAKPGQGYNEQFF.

The rearrangement uses TRBV12-3 or TRBV12-4 and TRBJ1-2; D is undetermined. V gave up 5 bases and J gave up 7 bases, with 17 bases separating them. The CDR3 extends over 14 amino acids. This chain's CDR3 is CASSPSAAQAGYTF. CDR3 nucleotide sequence: TGTGCCAGCAGTCCCAGCGCGGCGCAAGCTGGCTACACCTTC.

This chain joins TRBV3-1 and TRBJ2-3; D remains unclear. CDR1 is LGHDT and CDR2 is YNNKEL in the germline V gene (reference sequence). V was clipped by 4 bases and J by 6 bases, with 14 bases between them. This CDR3 comprises 14 residues. The CDR3 DNA follows: TGTGCCAGCAGCCTCAACCCCGGTTGGGATACGCAGTATTTT. It specifies CASSLNPGWDTQYF.

This clonotype has only a few counts. The chain couples TRBV7-9 to TRBJ2-7; 8 bases agree with TRBD2. Germline values: CDR1 SEHNR, CDR2 FQNEAQ (reference sequence). The V gene end was trimmed by 1 base and the J gene end by 5 bases; junction bases not matched to a gene: 4. This CDR3 region has 14 residues. The CDR3 sequence: CASSLGAGGHEQYF. CDR3 in DNA: TGTGCCAGCAGCTTAGGTGCGGGGGGACACGAGCAGTACTTC.

The gene calls are TRBV13 and TRBJ1-4; a possible D gene is TRBD1 (6 bases). Germline V CDR1 and CDR2: PRHDT, FYEKMQ (reference sequence). V was cut by 6 bases and J by 5 bases, with 10 bases left in between. The CDR3 runs to 13 residues. The CDR3 nucleotides are TGTGCCAGCAGGGACAGCAAAAATGAAAAACTGTTTTTT. Its protein is CASRDSKNEKLFF.

J is TRBJ2-1 and V is TRBV30; D unresolved. Per the germline V gene, CDR1 is GTSNPN and CDR2 is SVGIG (reference sequence). The V end lost 1 base, the J end lost 0 bases, and 7 bases lay between the germline ends. This CDR3 contains 14 residues. The CDR3 DNA follows: TGTGCCTGGAGTGAGCTCCGCTCCTACAATGAGCAGTTCTTC. This sequence encodes CAWSELRSYNEQFF.